This TCR beta chain was obtained from a study of shared clonotypes between healthy human individuals. Using immunoSEQ multiplex PCR, the repertoire was profiled, and TCRdb retains in-frame clones only, with some absent. The sample consists of around 1.1 million clones, around 78% of them appearing once. General study results and limits: The study sampled only blood, and tissue repertoires likely differ.

Germline CDR1 is SNHLY and CDR2 is FYNNEI. CDR3 length: 13 residues. As to this clone: The antigen remains unidentified.

This sequence originates from a man aged 18 to 35 in good health. Some clones in this sample may be carry-over from other donors' samples. The material sequenced was memory CD4+ T cells from PBMCs. Specified subset: CD45RA-negative fraction. The rearrangement uses TRBV2 and TRBJ2-5, with 7 nucleotides matching TRBD1. The end of the DNA aligns better with TRBJ2-7, so the J call may be wrong. In DNA, the CDR3 is TGTGCCAGCAGCACCGGGACAGCTTACGAGCAGTACTTC. It is translated as CASSTGTAYEQYF.